This TCR beta chain originates from a study of Ad26.COV2.S vaccination and SARS-CoV-2 variants. Only in-frame clones appear in the TCRdb table, and some are missing; sequencing was by immunoSEQ multiplex PCR. The sample has roughly 420,000 clones, roughly nine tenths seen once; the top ten hold about 2.4%. Study results and caveats: The TCR breadth and depth analyses may have produced an underestimate of total T cell responses.

A remark on this clone: Its antigen remains unknown.

As for treatment: around 19 received Ad26.COV2.S at low or high dose, single or two shots; several received placebo; per-sample allocation not given. Day 63 after the first injection of vaccine or placebo was the sampling time. Wuhan-strain SARS-CoV-2 spike was expressed by the Ad26 vector that made up the vaccine. Germline CDR1 reads MNHEY; CDR2 reads SVGAGI. The CDR3 covers 14 residues. V was clipped by 7 bases and J by 0 bases, with 10 bases between them. The TCR was taken from a person between 18 and 65 years old who received the Ad26.COV2.S COVID-19 vaccine or a placebo. This chain uses TRBV6-5 with TRBJ1-3; D is possibly TRBD1 (6 bases). This specimen was peripheral blood, taken in a trial of Ad26.COV2.S vaccine versus placebo. CDR3 sequence reads: CASIGGPSGNTIYF. The CDR3 nucleotides read TGTGCCAGCATAGGGGGGCCCTCTGGAAACACCATATATTTT.